These T cell receptor beta chains were read from a single sample in a study of blood T cell repertoires in COVID-19. TCRdb's table, derived via immunoSEQ multiplex PCR, lists solely in-frame clones and lacks some. The table records about 61,000 clones, 88% of them present only once. Sequences were obtained from peripheral blood. Receptors were obtained from a woman aged 50 to 60 with active or convalescent COVID-19. The CDR3 runs from the conserved cysteine through the conserved F or W. A D gene is named only where the DNA matches it firmly.

J,V,D,CDR3,DNA
TRBJ2-2,TRBV19,-,CASSISGNTGELFF,TGTGCCAGTAGTATTTCAGGGAACACCGGGGAGCTGTTTTTT
TRBJ1-1,TRBV12-5,TRBD1,CASGLLTGAQGAFF,TGTGCTAGTGGTTTGCTGACAGGGGCACAGGGAGCTTTCTTT
TRBJ2-7,TRBV3-1/TRBV3-2,TRBD2,CASSQAGGNYEQYF,TGTGCCAGCAGCCAAGCGGGAGGGAATTACGAGCAGTACTTC
TRBJ1-2,TRBV19,-,CASSDQGRVHGYTF,TGTGCCAGTAGTGATCAGGGTAGGGTACATGGCTACACCTTC
TRBJ2-7,TRBV6-6,-,CASSQNYEQYF,TGTGCCAGCAGCCAGAACTACGAGCAGTACTTC
TRBJ2-7,TRBV6-4,-,CASSEGSGSSYEQYF,TGTGCCAGCAGTGAAGGGAGCGGCAGCTCCTACGAGCAGTACTTC
TRBJ2-2,TRBV6-1,TRBD1,CASSEGTGSAGELFF,TGTGCCAGCAGTGAAGGGACAGGGTCCGCCGGGGAGCTGTTTTTT
TRBJ2-7,TRBV18,TRBD1,CASSLTGGTAYEQYF,TGTGCCAGCTCACTTACAGGGGGGACAGCCTACGAGCAGTACTTC
TRBJ2-1,TRBV18,TRBD2,CASSPPMLAGNNEQFF,TGTGCCAGCTCACCACCGATGCTAGCGGGTAACAATGAGCAGTTCTTC
TRBJ2-5,TRBV2,-,CASSEAMAVQETQYF,TGTGCCAGCAGTGAAGCGATGGCGGTCCAAGAGACCCAGTACTTC
TRBJ2-1,TRBV10-2,-,CASSESGARTEQFF,TGCGCCAGCAGTGAGTCAGGCGCCAGGACAGAGCAGTTCTTC
TRBJ1-1,TRBV7-2,TRBD1,CASSLEYRGETEAFF,TGTGCCAGCAGCTTAGAGTACAGGGGAGAAACTGAAGCTTTCTTT
TRBJ1-2,TRBV12-5,-,CASGLSGGPYGYTF,TGTGCTAGTGGTTTGAGTGGGGGCCCCTATGGCTACACCTTC
TRBJ1-2,TRBV3-1/TRBV3-2,TRBD1,CASSQGDRDYGYTF,TGTGCCAGCAGCCAAGGAGACAGGGACTATGGCTACACCTTC
TRBJ2-3,TRBV19,-,CASSERFTQYF,TGTGCCAGTAGCGAGCGGTTTACGCAGTATTTT